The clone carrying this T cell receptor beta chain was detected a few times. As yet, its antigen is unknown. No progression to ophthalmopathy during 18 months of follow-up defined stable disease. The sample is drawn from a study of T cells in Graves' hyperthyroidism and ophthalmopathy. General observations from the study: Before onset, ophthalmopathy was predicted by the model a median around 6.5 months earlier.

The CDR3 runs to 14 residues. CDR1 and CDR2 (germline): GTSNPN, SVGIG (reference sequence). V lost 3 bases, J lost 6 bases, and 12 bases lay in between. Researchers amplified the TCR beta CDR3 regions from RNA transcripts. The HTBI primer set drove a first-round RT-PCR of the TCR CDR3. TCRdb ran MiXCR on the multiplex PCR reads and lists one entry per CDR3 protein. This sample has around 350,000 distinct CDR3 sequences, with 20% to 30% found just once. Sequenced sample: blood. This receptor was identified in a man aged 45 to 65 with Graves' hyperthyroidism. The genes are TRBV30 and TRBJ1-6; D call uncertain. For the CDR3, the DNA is TGTGCCTGGAGGTGGAGGGAAAGTAATTCACCCCTCCACTTT. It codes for CAWRWRESNSPLHF.